This TCR beta chain was retrieved from a study of human T cells and chemical hapten exposure. About the research overall: Sensitization used 2% DPC on approximately 2 cm by approximately 2 cm upper inner arm skin.

Time point: pre-sensitization, week 0. Treatment indicated: therapeutic diphenylcyclopropenone sensitization with weekly scalp DPC. The authors' total RNA extraction used unfractionated whole blood. Individual cDNA molecules had unique molecular identifiers attached to them by the library. Original processing methods: Sequenced samples showed a median of around 100,000 TCRs each, with counts running from around 25,000 to 690,000. Each CDR3 protein gets one entry after TCRdb re-called the RACE reads with MiXCR. TCRdb assigned the V and J calls; the authors' analysis was not used. In the table there are fewer than 300,000 distinct CDR3 sequences, roughly 7.4% of which are singletons. The CDR3 is 13 amino acids. V lost 5 bases to trimming and J lost 1 base, with 11 bases between them. In germline, CDR1 is SQVTM, CDR2 ANQGSEA.

The clonotype originates from a man between 18 and 35 years old with alopecia areata. Some clones in this sample may be carry-over from other donors' samples. The starting material was whole blood, obtained in connection with sensitization to the hapten diphenylcyclopropenone (DPC). The V gene is TRBV29-1, the J gene TRBJ1-1, with D possibly matching TRBD1 (6 bases). CDR3 nucleotides: TGCAGCGTTCTGGACAGCGGGAACACTGAAGCTTTCTTT. Amino acid sequence: CSVLDSGNTEAFF.